The present TCR beta chain was sequenced within a study of Ad26.COV2.S vaccination and SARS-CoV-2 variants. Using immunoSEQ multiplex PCR, the repertoire was profiled, and TCRdb retains in-frame clones only, with some absent. The sample has around 240,000 clones; roughly 88% are singletons. This sample's treatment: about 20 received Ad26.COV2.S at low or high dose, single or two shots; about 5 received placebo; per-sample allocation not given. Collection of samples fell on day 63 after the first vaccine or placebo injection. This clone was detected once. What it binds is unknown. General observations from the study: The TCR breadth and depth analyses may have understated or missed part of the total T cell responses.

The junction had 10 bases not matched to a gene; V was cut back by 1 base and J by 5 bases. Germline values: CDR1 SGHRS, CDR2 YFSETQ. The CDR3 totals 16 residues. The rearrangement uses TRBV5-1 and TRBJ2-7; 9 nucleotides agree with TRBD1. This TCR derives from a person between 18 and 59 years old who received the Ad26.COV2.S COVID-19 vaccine or a placebo. The source was peripheral blood, collected in a trial of Ad26.COV2.S vaccine versus placebo. The chain's CDR3 is CASSLWIGQGSNEQYF. The DNA for the CDR3 is TGCGCCAGCAGCTTGTGGATCGGACAGGGGTCTAACGAGCAGTACTTC.